This T cell receptor beta chain derives from a study of vaccination and CD4 T cells after COVID-19. At the level of the study: Convalescent cases comprised fewer than ten mild and one severe, all SARS-CoV-2 positive by nasal swab PCR. Six men and four women formed the convalescents, two being Hispanic. Participants got two doses of BNT162b2 or mRNA-1273 vaccine. Broader study findings: Median reactive clonotypes, those recognizing SARS-CoV-2, rose from roughly 19 to 38, not significantly.

Researchers used the Oncomine TCR Beta short-read assay to sequence DNA from cultured CD4+ T cells. One entry per CDR3 protein, called by TCRdb with MiXCR from the PCR reads. The sample carries about 10,000 distinct CDR3 sequences, 45% to 60% recorded once. The CDR3 is 14 amino acids. Germline V gene sequence: CDR1 MNHNS, CDR2 SASEGT. Trimming removed 3 bases from V and 4 bases from J, with 12 bases in between. Treatment reported: approximately nine-day PBMC culture with coronavirus spike peptide pools or control peptides (ViraFEST assay). This clonotype has just a few counts. Its target is not known. The rearrangement uses TRBV6-1 and TRBJ1-2; D gene uncertain. The sequence was obtained from a human donor who had recovered from COVID-19. Source material: CD4+ T cells from blood, cultured in vitro. CDR3 bases: TGTGCCAGCAGTGACCCCGGGATTCTCTATGGCTACACCTTC. Translated, it gives CASSDPGILYGYTF.